The 31 T cell receptor beta chains in this list originate from one sample, sequenced in a study of PD-1 blockade in classical Hodgkin lymphoma. Repertoires were generated with immunoSEQ multiplex PCR, while TCRdb's copy carries only in-frame clones and drops some. Counted here are roughly 100,000 clones, more than 70% occurring once; the ten biggest clones make up around 20%. Time point in this sample: cycle 4 day 1 (C4D1), after 6 weeks of nivolumab. Every patient had relapsed following autologous stem cell transplantation, and cohorts differed in brentuximab vedotin exposure. Sequenced here: peripheral blood mononuclear cells (PBMCs), sampled before the fourth cycle of nivolumab. Receptor source: a human donor with classical Hodgkin lymphoma.

The rearrangement links TRBV11-2 to TRBJ2-7, with TRBD1 as a possible D gene (6 bases). There are 14 residues in the CDR3. V dropped 5 bases and J dropped 3 bases, with 14 bases sitting between them. Germline CDR1 SGHAT, CDR2 FQNNGV. In nucleotides, the CDR3 is TGTGCCAGCAGCCAATGGCCAGGGGACTACGAGCAGTACTTC. It translates to CASSQWPGDYEQYF.

This clone was recorded once. The V gene is TRBV7-9, the J gene TRBJ2-1; D is uncertain. V lost 4 bases and J 6 bases, leaving 7 bases between the germline ends. This CDR3 has 12 residues. Germline V gene lookup returns CDR1 SEHNR and CDR2 FQNEAQ (reference sequence). The CDR3 loop reads CASSSRANEQFF. In DNA, the CDR3 is TGTGCCAGCAGCTCTCGGGCCAATGAGCAGTTCTTC.

The V gene is TRBV27, the J gene TRBJ2-7, with D uncertain. The CDR3 has 15 residues. With 5 bases removed from V and 1 base from J, the gap between germline ends came to 15 bases. Germline CDR1 MNHEY, CDR2 SMNVEV (reference sequence). The CDR3 region has the DNA TGTGCCAGCAGTGGCGCTGAGGCCGGTTCCTACGAGCAGTACTTC. Amino acid sequence: CASSGAEAGSYEQYF.

The rearrangement links TRBV5-1 to TRBJ1-1; TRBD1 is a possible D gene (6 bases). Trimming shortened V by 4 bases and J by 4 bases, and 17 bases separated the two germline ends. The CDR3 consists of 15 residues. Germline CDR1 and CDR2: SGHRS and YFSETQ. DNA for the CDR3: TGCGCCAGCAGCCAACAGGGTTATTCAGGCACTGAAGCTTTCTTT. Protein: CASSQQGYSGTEAFF.

This clone was found once. The rearrangement joins TRBV30 to TRBJ2-6; D is unclear. From germline, CDR1 is GTSNPN and CDR2 SVGIG (reference sequence). The germline V and J ends were trimmed by 2 bases and 4 bases, with 6 bases remaining between them. The CDR3 length is 13 residues. DNA of the CDR3: TGTGCCTGGAGTATTTCCGGGGCCAACGTCCTGACTTTC. It yields the protein CAWSISGANVLTF.

The V gene is TRBV5-4, the J gene TRBJ2-3; TRBD2 aligns across 8 bases. CDR1 is SGHNT and CDR2 is YYREEE in the germline V gene (reference sequence). J was trimmed by 1 base and V by 2 bases; bases with no gene match: 3. This CDR3 region has 15 residues. The CDR3 nucleotides read TGTGCCAGCAGCTTCAAGACTAGCGGCACAGATACGCAGTATTTT. It codes for CASSFKTSGTDTQYF. Full variable domain (rest looked up from reference TRBV5-4 and TRBJ2-3): ETGVTQSPTHLIKTRGQQVTLRCSSQSGHNTVSWYQQALGQGPQFIFQYYREEENGRGNFPPRFSGLQFPNYSSELNVNALELDDSALYLCASSFKTSGTDTQYFGPGTRLTVL.

The chain couples TRBV2 to TRBJ1-3; D gene unclear. The V and J ends lost 5 bases and 4 bases respectively, with 15 bases between them. Germline V gene sequence: CDR1 SNHLY, CDR2 FYNNEI. The CDR3 extends over 15 amino acids. The CDR3 nucleotides are TGTGCCAGCAGTACTCGTCTCCAGGAGGGAAACACCATATATTTT. This translates into CASSTRLQEGNTIYF.

The chain links TRBV5-1 to TRBJ2-1; D is unresolved. V was cut by 1 base and J by 1 base, with 9 bases left in between. The CDR3 sequence is 15 residues long. CDR1 SGHRS and CDR2 YFSETQ come from the germline V gene. The CDR3 bases are TGCGCCAGCAGCTTGACCGCGCAGTCCTACAATGAGCAGTTCTTC. Amino acids: CASSLTAQSYNEQFF.

The rearrangement joins TRBV7-2 to TRBJ1-2; TRBD1 is a possible D gene (6 bases). V was shortened by 5 bases and J by 3 bases, with 13 bases between the two germline ends. Germline assignment: CDR1 SGHTA and CDR2 FQGNSA. This CDR3 has 14 amino acids. DNA for the CDR3: TGTGCCAGCAGCAGGGCAGGGGTTGACTATGGCTACACCTTC. As protein: CASSRAGVDYGYTF.

This clone has more than one count but fewer than ten. The chain is built from TRBV4-1 and TRBJ2-1; 10 bases match TRBD2. The CDR3 sequence is 22 residues long. Germline values: CDR1 MGHRA, CDR2 YSYEKL. V lost 0 bases and J lost 0; bases outside the gene matches: 17. For the CDR3, the DNA is TGCGCCAGCAGCCAAGACCCCCCTGGAGTAGCGGGAGGCTTCAGCTCCTACAATGAGCAGTTCTTC. It yields the protein CASSQDPPGVAGGFSSYNEQFF.

This chain links TRBV11-2 with TRBJ2-7; D possibly corresponds to TRBD1 (5 bases). The CDR3 loop spans 14 amino acids. V was pared by 5 bases and J by 2 bases, with 13 bases between. Germline CDR1 and CDR2: SGHAT and FQNNGV. Here the CDR3 reads CASSQIGATYEQYF. Here the CDR3 DNA reads TGTGCCAGCAGCCAAATTGGGGCCACCTACGAGCAGTACTTC.

V and J are TRBV4-1 and TRBJ2-1; 10 bases are shared with TRBD2. This CDR3 is built from 15 residues. Germline trimming cut 3 bases from V and 8 bases from J; bases unmatched to any gene: 7. Germline V CDR1 and CDR2: MGHRA, YSYEKL. In DNA, the CDR3 is TGCGCCAGCAGCCAGGGGACTAGCGAGGGCGATGAGCAGTTCTTC. It translates to CASSQGTSEGDEQFF.

The chain is built from TRBV29-1 and TRBJ2-2, with a weak D call TRBD2 (7 bases). CDR1 is SQVTM, CDR2 ANQGSEA, per germline. The CDR3 is 13 residues long. V lost 6 bases and J lost 4, with 12 bases in between. CDR3 DNA: TGCAGCGTCTACAGGGAGGGCACCGGGGAGCTGTTTTTT. Its translation: CSVYREGTGELFF.

A single count supports this clone. The rearrangement joins TRBV29-1 to TRBJ1-1; possible D gene TRBD1, 5 bases. Deletions cut 5 bases from V and 3 bases from J, with 13 bases between. CDR1 is SQVTM and CDR2 is ANQGSEA in the germline V gene. The CDR3 is 13 amino acids. The CDR3 DNA follows: TGCAGCGTTATAAACGGAGGGGACACTGAAGCTTTCTTT. This encodes CSVINGGDTEAFF.

J is TRBJ2-7 and V is TRBV28; 9 bases match TRBD2. V shed 3 bases and J 1 base; nucleotides not matched to a gene: 4. Per the germline V gene, CDR1 is MDHEN and CDR2 is SYDVKM. The CDR3 runs to 15 residues. CDR3 sequence: CASSLGAGGSYEQYF. CDR3 DNA: TGTGCCAGCAGTTTGGGAGCGGGAGGTTCCTACGAGCAGTACTTC.

The V and J genes are TRBV30 and TRBJ1-5; D gene unclear. The length of the CDR3 is 13 residues. Trimming removed 3 bases at V and 0 bases at J, with 6 bases between. Per the germline V gene, CDR1 is GTSNPN and CDR2 is SVGIG (reference sequence). This CDR3 is CAWSANSNQPQHF. CDR3 DNA: TGTGCCTGGAGCGCGAATAGCAATCAGCCCCAGCATTTT.

The chain has TRBV7-2 and TRBJ2-7; D is undetermined. Germline CDR1 reads SGHTA; CDR2 reads FQGNSA. The V end was cut by 0 bases, the J end by 3 bases, with 3 bases between. The CDR3 sequence is 12 residues long. The CDR3 sequence: CASSLARYEQYF. CDR3 DNA sequence: TGTGCCAGCAGCTTAGCGCGCTACGAGCAGTACTTC.

The chain combines TRBV6-6 with TRBJ2-7, with TRBD1 identical over 7 bases. CDR3 length: 15 amino acids. V gave up 0 bases and J gave up 3 bases; unmatched junction bases: 5. Germline V lookup: CDR1 MNHNY, CDR2 SVGAGI (reference sequence). CDR3 sequence (DNA): TGTGCCAGCAGTTACTCAGGACAGGAGGTCTACGAGCAGTACTTC. Amino acids: CASSYSGQEVYEQYF.

The chain recombines TRBV6-5 with TRBJ2-7; D unresolved. The length of the CDR3 is 13 residues. V was pared by 3 bases and J by 0 bases, with 6 bases between. Germline V lookup: CDR1 MNHEY, CDR2 SVGAGI. The CDR3 DNA sequence: TGTGCCAGCAGTTATGTCAGCTCCTACGAGCAGTACTTC. This encodes CASSYVSSYEQYF.

The V gene is TRBV5-1, the J gene TRBJ1-2; tentative D call: TRBD1 (6 bases). Deletions cut 6 bases from V and 0 bases from J, with 15 bases between. Germline-derived CDR1 and CDR2 are SGHRS and YFSETQ. The CDR3 consists of 15 residues. CDR3 in amino acids: CASNGQSNANYGYTF. CDR3 DNA: TGCGCCAGCAACGGACAGAGTAATGCTAACTATGGCTACACCTTC.

The chain has TRBV28 and TRBJ1-2; 10 bases align to TRBD1. The CDR3 sequence is 13 residues long. The V and J ends lost 10 bases and 2 bases, in that order; junction bases with no gene match: 4. Germline V gene lookup returns CDR1 MDHEN and CDR2 SYDVKM. This CDR3 is CAIRDRGNYGYTF. The CDR3 DNA is TGTGCCATCCGGGACAGGGGAAACTATGGCTACACCTTC.

This clone was counted only a few times. V is TRBV14 and J is TRBJ1-4, with TRBD1 matching over 8 bases. This CDR3 is 14 amino acids long. The V and J ends lost 4 bases and 5 bases, in that order; junction bases with no gene match: 3. Per germline, CDR1 SGHDN and CDR2 FVKESK. CDR3 in amino acids: CASSPRQGNEKLFF. Here the CDR3 DNA reads TGTGCCAGCAGCCCCCGACAGGGGAATGAAAAACTGTTTTTT. Together with reference TRBV14 and TRBJ1-4, the CDR3 gives the full variable domain: EAGVTQFPSHSVIEKGQTVTLRCDPISGHDNLYWYRRVMGKEIKFLLHFVKESKQDESGMPNNRFLAERTGGTYSTLKVQPAELEDSGVYFCASSPRQGNEKLFFGSGTQLSVL.

The chain combines TRBV6-1 with TRBJ1-1; D uncertain. V lost 7 bases to trimming and J lost 1 base, with 13 bases between them. The CDR3 contains 14 residues. Looked up from germline, CDR1 is MNHNS and CDR2 is SASEGT. As DNA, the CDR3 is TGTGCCAGCATGAAGGGCGGCGCGAACACTGAAGCTTTCTTT. This translates into CASMKGGANTEAFF.

This chain links TRBV5-1 with TRBJ1-1; D may be TRBD1 (5 bases). V lost 4 bases and J lost 6, with 19 bases in between. The CDR3 totals 15 residues. Germline lookup yields CDR1 SGHRS and CDR2 YFSETQ. CDR3 residues: CASSARGDPRPEAFF. The CDR3 DNA reads as TGCGCCAGCAGCGCTCGCGGGGACCCCCGGCCTGAAGCTTTCTTT.

The chain carries TRBV11-2 and TRBJ2-7; D is ambiguous. Germline lookup yields CDR1 SGHAT and CDR2 FQNNGV. The CDR3 spans 13 residues. V gave up 5 bases and J gave up 12 bases, with 20 bases separating them. CDR3 protein: CASSQMNGQVPYF. For the CDR3, the DNA is TGTGCCAGCAGCCAAATGAATGGCCAGGTTCCGTACTTC.

The genes are TRBV25-1 and TRBJ1-6; TRBD1 aligns across 9 bases. The CDR3 extends over 16 amino acids. Germline assignment: CDR1 MGHDK and CDR2 SYGVNS. With 1 base clipped from V and 7 bases from J, the junction kept 5 bases outside the gene matches. CDR3 DNA: TGTGCCAGCAGTGAATTGGACAGGGGTTGGAATTCACCCCTCCACTTT. This translates into CASSELDRGWNSPLHF.

The chain has TRBV5-1 and TRBJ2-7; the D is unclear. The ends were cut back, 0 bases at V and 3 bases at J, with 10 bases in the middle. Germline CDR1 reads SGHRS; CDR2 reads YFSETQ. This CDR3 comprises 14 residues. CDR3 protein: CASSLVGKNYEQYF. The CDR3 DNA is TGCGCCAGCAGCTTGGTCGGAAAAAACTACGAGCAGTACTTC.

This clone was recorded once. V is TRBV28 and J is TRBJ2-7; 10 bases are a match to TRBD1. The V segment lost 5 bases and the J segment 5 bases; nucleotides outside the gene matches: 15. The CDR3 totals 17 residues. In germline, CDR1 is MDHEN, CDR2 SYDVKM. The CDR3 sequence: CASSHPGQGSPQDEQYF. CDR3 DNA: TGTGCCAGCAGTCATCCGGGACAGGGGTCCCCCCAGGACGAGCAGTACTTC.

The J gene is TRBJ2-7, the V gene TRBV28; TRBD2 matches at 11 bases. The J segment lost 2 bases and the V segment lost 6 bases, leaving 15 bases of the junction unmatched. CDR1 and CDR2 from the germline V gene are MDHEN and SYDVKM. The CDR3 extends over 18 amino acids. The CDR3 DNA follows: TGTGCCAGCAGCCCCTTTGGGACTAGCGGCTCCCCTACCTACGAGCAGTACTTC. As protein: CASSPFGTSGSPTYEQYF.

This chain uses TRBV19 with TRBJ2-7; possibly TRBD2 for D (5 bases). Germline V gene lookup returns CDR1 LNHDA and CDR2 SQIVND (reference sequence). The CDR3 spans 13 residues. V was trimmed by 5 bases and J by 6 bases, leaving 14 bases between them. The DNA of the CDR3 is TGTGCCAGTAGTCCGGGCGGGTTAGGCGAGCAGTACTTC. Translation gives CASSPGGLGEQYF.

V usage is TRBV28 and J usage is TRBJ1-2; TRBD1 matches 8 bases. The CDR3 sequence is 18 residues long. The germline CDR1 and CDR2 sequences are MDHEN and SYDVKM. V trimming: 6 bases; J trimming: 0 bases; junction bases outside the gene matches: 15. The CDR3 spells CASRPPDAGGPSNYGYTF. CDR3 sequence (DNA): TGTGCCAGCAGGCCCCCGGACGCAGGGGGCCCTTCTAACTATGGCTACACCTTC.